The present TCR beta chain was sequenced within a study of blood T cell repertoires in COVID-19 (dated by TCRdb to 2019 to 2021). For the study in its entirety: The collaborator samples originated in the United States, Italy and Spain and spanned the acute and convalescent phases of COVID-19. Where available, HLA class I and class II types were taken from metadata supplied by the sample provider and were not determined by assay-based typing. A de-identified subject ID, COVID-19 status, age in years and sex were almost always included in the sample metadata. The repertoires were made available in a free public database intended to serve as a resource for research on the immune response to SARS-CoV-2. The material from the prospective study consisted of cDNA or gDNA derived from T cells, B-cell-depleted T cells, or PBMCs. Samples were obtained from the ongoing ImmuneRACE study (first 160 participants) and from over a thousand subjects provided by 6 global collaborators. Subjects who had been exposed to COVID-19, were actively infected with it, or had recovered from it provided the deeply sampled blood TCRbeta repertoires that made up the dataset. Results and caveats for the whole study, not just this receptor: How much clinical and demographic metadata was included differed by source and by participant, and the metadata was provided uncurated.

For this chain, trimming is 4 bases at the V end and 0 bases at the J end, and the number of junction bases without a gene match is 6. The CDR3 runs 16 residues from the cysteine to the phenylalanine. Just CDR3 DNA is preserved here, 48 bases in frame from base 1. According to the germline V gene, CDR1 reads SGHDT and CDR2 reads YYEEEE. TCRbeta CDR3 regions were amplified from genomic DNA by means of the immunoSEQ Assay, a bias-controlled multiplex PCR. On the study's bioinformatics: The number of nucleated cells in each sample was estimated by amplification of reference gene primers within the assay. Sequence reads were collapsed and filtered to measure the absolute abundance of every unique TCRbeta CDR3 rearrangement. For each sample, productive Simpson clonality was calculated as the square root of Simpson's diversity index over productive rearrangements. Entries here come from immuneACCESS through TCRdb and include only in-frame sequences with V and J called. Some clones fail to appear in such tables; in the studies checked, an unresolved V gene covers under half of the shortfall, and the cause of the remainder is unknown. V and J calls plus clone size are reproduced from that table; the DNA served to infer D and trimming. Counted in this sample were approximately 390,000 clones; approximately 88% of them appeared once. Roughly 2% of the sample rests with the top ten.

Participants in the prospective study were enrolled through a virtual design, were aged roughly 18 to 100 years, and lived in roughly 25 United States geographic areas. In the prospective study, participants were assigned to cohorts based on the clinical history participants reported in a screening survey and a study questionnaire. Each participant in the prospective study had whole blood, serum and a nasopharyngeal or oropharyngeal swab collected by mobile phlebotomists. Prospective study participants could optionally give additional blood draws and questionnaires over an approximately 2-month period. Blood samples from the prospective study were shipped frozen or at room temperature prior to DNA extraction. In the case of this clone: Its target antigen remains unknown. The input lacks base qualities; no much larger clone sits a single base away.

The origin of this receptor is a woman aged 40-49 years with acute COVID-19. Recombination connected TRBV5-6 to TRBJ1-5; TRBD1 aligns with 8 central bases. The specimen was PBMCs or T cells enriched from blood (not recorded which). The CDR3 here reads CASSPNTGGSNQPQHF. The sequence in DNA is TGTGCCAGCAGCCCTAACACAGGGGGTAGCAATCAGCCCCAGCATTTT.